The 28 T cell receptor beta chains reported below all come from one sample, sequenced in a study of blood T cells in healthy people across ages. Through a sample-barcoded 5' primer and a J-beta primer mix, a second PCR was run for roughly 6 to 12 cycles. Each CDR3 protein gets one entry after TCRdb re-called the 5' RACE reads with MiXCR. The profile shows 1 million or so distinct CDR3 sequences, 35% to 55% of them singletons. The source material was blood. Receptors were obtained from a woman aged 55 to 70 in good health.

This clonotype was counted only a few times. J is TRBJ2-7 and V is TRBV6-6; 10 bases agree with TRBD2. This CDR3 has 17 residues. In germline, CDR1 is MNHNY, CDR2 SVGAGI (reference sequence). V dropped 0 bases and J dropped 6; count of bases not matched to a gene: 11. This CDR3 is CASSYSRLAGARGEQYF. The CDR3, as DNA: TGTGCCAGCAGTTACTCGAGGCTAGCGGGAGCCCGGGGCGAGCAGTACTTC.

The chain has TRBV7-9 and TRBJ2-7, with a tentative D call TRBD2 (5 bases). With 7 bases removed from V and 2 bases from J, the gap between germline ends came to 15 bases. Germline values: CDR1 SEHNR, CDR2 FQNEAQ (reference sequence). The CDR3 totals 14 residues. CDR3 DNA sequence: TGTGCCAGCACCCATGGGGAGACCGCCTACGAGCAGTACTTC. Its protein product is CASTHGETAYEQYF.

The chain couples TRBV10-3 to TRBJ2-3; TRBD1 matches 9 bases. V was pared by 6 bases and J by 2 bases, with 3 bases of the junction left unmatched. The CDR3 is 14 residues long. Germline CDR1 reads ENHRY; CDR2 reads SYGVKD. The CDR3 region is CAIRGQGTTDTQYF. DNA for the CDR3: TGTGCCATCAGGGGACAGGGCACCACAGATACGCAGTATTTT.

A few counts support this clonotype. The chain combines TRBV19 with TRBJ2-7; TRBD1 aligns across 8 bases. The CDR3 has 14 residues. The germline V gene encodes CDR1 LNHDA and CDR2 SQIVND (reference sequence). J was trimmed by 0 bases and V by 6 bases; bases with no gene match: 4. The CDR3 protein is CASRTTGASYEQYF. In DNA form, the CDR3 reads TGTGCCAGTAGGACGACAGGGGCCTCCTACGAGCAGTACTTC.

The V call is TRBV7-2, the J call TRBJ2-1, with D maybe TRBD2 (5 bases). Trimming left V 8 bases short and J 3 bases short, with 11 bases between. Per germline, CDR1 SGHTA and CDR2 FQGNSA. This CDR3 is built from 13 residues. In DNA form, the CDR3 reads TGTGCCAGCGGAGACGGGAACTACAATGAGCAGTTCTTC. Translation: CASGDGNYNEQFF.

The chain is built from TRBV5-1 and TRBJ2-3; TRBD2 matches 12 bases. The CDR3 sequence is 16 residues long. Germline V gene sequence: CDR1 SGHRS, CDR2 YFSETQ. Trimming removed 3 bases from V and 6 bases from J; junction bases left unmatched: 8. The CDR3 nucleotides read TGCGCCAGCAGCTCAGGACTAGCGGGACCGGGGGATACGCAGTATTTT. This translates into CASSSGLAGPGDTQYF.

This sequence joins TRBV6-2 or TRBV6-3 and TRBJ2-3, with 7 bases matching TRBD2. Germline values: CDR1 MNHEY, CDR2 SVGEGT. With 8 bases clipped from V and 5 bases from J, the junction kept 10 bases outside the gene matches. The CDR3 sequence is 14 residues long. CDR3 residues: CASLPAGMGDTQYF. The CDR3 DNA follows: TGTGCCAGCCTCCCAGCGGGGATGGGAGATACGCAGTATTTT.

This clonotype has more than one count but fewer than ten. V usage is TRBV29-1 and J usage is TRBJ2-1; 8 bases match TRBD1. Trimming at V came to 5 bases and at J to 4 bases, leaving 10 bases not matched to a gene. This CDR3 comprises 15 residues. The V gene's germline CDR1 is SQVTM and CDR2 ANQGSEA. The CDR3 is CSVSNRDRPYNEQFF. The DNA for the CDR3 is TGCAGCGTTTCAAACCGGGACAGGCCATACAATGAGCAGTTCTTC.

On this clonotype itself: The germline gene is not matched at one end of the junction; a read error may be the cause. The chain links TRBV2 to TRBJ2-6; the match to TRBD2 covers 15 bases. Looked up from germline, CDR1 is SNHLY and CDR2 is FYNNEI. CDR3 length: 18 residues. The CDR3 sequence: CASSGTSGRGSGANVLTF. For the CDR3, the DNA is TGTGCCAGCAGTGGGACTAGCGGGAGGGGATCTGGGGCCAACGTCTTGACTTTC.

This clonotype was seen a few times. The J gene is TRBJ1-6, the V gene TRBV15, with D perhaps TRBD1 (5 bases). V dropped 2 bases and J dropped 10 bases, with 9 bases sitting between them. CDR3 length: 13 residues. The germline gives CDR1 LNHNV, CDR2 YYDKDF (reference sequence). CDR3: CATSRSGESPLHF. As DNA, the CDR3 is TGTGCCACCAGCAGATCGGGGGAATCACCCCTCCACTTT.

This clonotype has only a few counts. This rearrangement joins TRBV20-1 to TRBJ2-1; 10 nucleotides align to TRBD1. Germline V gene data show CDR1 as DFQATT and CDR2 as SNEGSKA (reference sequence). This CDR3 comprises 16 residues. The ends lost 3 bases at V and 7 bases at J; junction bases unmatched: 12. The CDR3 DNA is TGCAGTGCTAGCCAGTCAGCCCGGACAGGGGGGAATGAGCAGTTCTTC. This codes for CSASQSARTGGNEQFF.

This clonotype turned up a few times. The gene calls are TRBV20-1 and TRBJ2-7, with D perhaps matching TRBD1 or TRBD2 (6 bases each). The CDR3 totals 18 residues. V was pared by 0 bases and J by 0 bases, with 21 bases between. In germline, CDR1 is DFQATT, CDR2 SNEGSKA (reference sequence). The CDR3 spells CSARDGGLGTENSYEQYF. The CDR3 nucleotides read TGCAGTGCTAGAGATGGGGGCCTGGGGACTGAAAACTCCTACGAGCAGTACTTC.

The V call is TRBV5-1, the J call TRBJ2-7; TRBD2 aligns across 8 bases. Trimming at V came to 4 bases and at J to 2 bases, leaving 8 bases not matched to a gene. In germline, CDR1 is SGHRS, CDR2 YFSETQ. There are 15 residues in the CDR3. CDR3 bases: TGCGCCAGCAGCCCGGTGGGTAGCGGGACCTACGAGCAGTACTTC. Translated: CASSPVGSGTYEQYF.

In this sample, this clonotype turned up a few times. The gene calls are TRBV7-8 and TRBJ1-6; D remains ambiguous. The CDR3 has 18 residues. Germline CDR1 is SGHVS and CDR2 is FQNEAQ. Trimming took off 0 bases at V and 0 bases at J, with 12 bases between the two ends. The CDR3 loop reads CASSLALQPSSYNSPLHF. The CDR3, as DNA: TGTGCCAGCAGCTTAGCGCTACAACCGAGCTCCTATAATTCACCCCTCCACTTT.

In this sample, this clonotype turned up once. CDR3 DNA sequence: TGTGCCAGCAGCCTCAAACCGGGACAGCCTTTCAATGAGCAGTTCTTC. This encodes CASSLKPGQPFNEQFF. This chain uses TRBV27 with TRBJ2-1; TRBD1 matches at 7 bases. Germline assignment: CDR1 MNHEY and CDR2 SMNVEV (reference sequence). The CDR3 contains 16 residues. The ends lost 6 bases at V and 6 bases at J; junction bases unmatched: 14.

CDR3 residues: CSASGLAGAEGTDTQYF. CDR3 DNA: TGCAGTGCTAGCGGACTAGCGGGAGCTGAGGGCACAGATACGCAGTATTTT. This chain uses TRBV20-1 with TRBJ2-3; 13 bases line up with TRBD2. CDR3 length: 17 residues. V lost 3 bases and J lost 1; bases outside the gene matches: 7. Germline V lookup: CDR1 DFQATT, CDR2 SNEGSKA (reference sequence).

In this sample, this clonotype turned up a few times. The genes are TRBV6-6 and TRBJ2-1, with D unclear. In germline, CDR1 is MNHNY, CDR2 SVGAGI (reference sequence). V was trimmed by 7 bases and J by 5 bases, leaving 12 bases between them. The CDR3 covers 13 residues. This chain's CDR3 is CASTPGPHNEQFF. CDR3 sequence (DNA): TGTGCCAGCACCCCCGGCCCCCACAATGAGCAGTTCTTC.

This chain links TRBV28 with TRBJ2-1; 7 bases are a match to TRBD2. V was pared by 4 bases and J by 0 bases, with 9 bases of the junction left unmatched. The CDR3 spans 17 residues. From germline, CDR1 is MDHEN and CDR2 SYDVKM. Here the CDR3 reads CASSSTPGGGSYNEQFF. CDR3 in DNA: TGTGCCAGCAGTTCCACCCCGGGGGGAGGCTCCTACAATGAGCAGTTCTTC.

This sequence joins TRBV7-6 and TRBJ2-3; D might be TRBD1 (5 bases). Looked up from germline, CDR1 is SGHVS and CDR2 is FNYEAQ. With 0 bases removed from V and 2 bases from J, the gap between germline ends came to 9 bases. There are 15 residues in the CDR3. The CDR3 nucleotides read TGTGCCAGCAGCTTAGCCCCGACAGTCACAGATACGCAGTATTTT. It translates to CASSLAPTVTDTQYF.

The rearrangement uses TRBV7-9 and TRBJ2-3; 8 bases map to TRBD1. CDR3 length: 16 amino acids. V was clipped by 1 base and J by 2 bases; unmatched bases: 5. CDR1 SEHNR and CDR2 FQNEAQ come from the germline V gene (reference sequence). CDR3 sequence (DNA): TGTGCCAGCAGCTTAGTTGGACAGGGAGTCACAGATACGCAGTATTTT. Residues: CASSLVGQGVTDTQYF. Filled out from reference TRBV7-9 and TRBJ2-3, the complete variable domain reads DTGVSQNPRHKITKRGQNVTFRCDPISEHNRLYWYRQTLGQGPEFLTYFQNEAQLEKSRLLSDRFSAERPKGSFSTLEIQRTEQGDSAMYLCASSLVGQGVTDTQYFGPGTRLTVL.

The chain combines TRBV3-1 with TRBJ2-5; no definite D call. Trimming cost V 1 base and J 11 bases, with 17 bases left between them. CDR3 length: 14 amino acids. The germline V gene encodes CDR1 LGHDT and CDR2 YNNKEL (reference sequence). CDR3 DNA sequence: TGTGCCAGCAGCCAAGTAGTCGGGTCGGACGGGCAGTACTTC. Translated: CASSQVVGSDGQYF.

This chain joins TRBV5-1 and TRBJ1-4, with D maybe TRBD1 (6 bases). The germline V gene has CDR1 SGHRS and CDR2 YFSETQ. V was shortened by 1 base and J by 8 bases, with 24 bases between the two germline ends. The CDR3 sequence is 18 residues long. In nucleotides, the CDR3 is TGCGCCAGCAGCTTGCAGGGGCCCGGTTCTGCTGTTGGGGAAAAACTGTTTTTT. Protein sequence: CASSLQGPGSAVGEKLFF.

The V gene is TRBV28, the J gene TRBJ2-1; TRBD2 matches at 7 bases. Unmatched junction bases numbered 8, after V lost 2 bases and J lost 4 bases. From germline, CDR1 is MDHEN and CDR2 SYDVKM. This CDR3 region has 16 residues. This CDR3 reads CASSLVAPSGYNEQFF. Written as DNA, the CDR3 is TGTGCCAGCAGTTTAGTAGCACCTAGCGGTTACAATGAGCAGTTCTTC.

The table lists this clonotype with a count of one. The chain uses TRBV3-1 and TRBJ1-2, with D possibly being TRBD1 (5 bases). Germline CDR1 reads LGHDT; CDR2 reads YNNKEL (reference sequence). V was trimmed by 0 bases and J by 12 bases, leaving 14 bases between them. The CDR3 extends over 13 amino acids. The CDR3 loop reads CASSQDVGWGHTF. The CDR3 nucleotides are TGTGCCAGCAGCCAAGACGTTGGCTGGGGCCACACCTTC.

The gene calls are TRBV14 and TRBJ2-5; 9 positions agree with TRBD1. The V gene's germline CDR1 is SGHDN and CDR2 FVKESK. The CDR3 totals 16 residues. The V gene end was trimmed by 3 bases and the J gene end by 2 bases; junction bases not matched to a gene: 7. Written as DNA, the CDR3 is TGTGCCAGCAGCCACATACAGGGGGCGAGACAAGAGACCCAGTACTTC. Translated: CASSHIQGARQETQYF.

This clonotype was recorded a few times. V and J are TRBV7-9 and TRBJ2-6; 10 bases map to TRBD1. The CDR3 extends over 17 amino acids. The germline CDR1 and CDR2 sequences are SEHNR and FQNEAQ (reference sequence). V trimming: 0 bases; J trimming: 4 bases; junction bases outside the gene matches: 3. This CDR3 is CASSLADRGPGANVLTF. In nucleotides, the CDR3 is TGTGCCAGCAGCTTAGCAGACAGGGGGCCGGGGGCCAACGTCCTGACTTTC.

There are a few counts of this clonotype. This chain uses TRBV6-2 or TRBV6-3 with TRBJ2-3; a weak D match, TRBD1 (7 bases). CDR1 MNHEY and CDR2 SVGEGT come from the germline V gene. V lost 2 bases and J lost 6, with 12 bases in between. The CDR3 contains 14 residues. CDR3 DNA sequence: TGTGCCAGCAGTTACCCTGCAGGGGGGGATACGCAGTATTTT. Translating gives CASSYPAGGDTQYF.

Written as DNA, the CDR3 is TGCGCCAGCAGCCAAGTGGGGGGATCGAACACCGGGGAGCTGTTTTTT. This translates into CASSQVGGSNTGELFF. The chain has TRBV4-1 and TRBJ2-2, with TRBD2 as a possible D gene (6 bases). The CDR3 loop spans 16 amino acids. With 1 base removed from V and 0 bases from J, the gap between germline ends came to 9 bases. Germline CDR1 MGHRA, CDR2 YSYEKL.